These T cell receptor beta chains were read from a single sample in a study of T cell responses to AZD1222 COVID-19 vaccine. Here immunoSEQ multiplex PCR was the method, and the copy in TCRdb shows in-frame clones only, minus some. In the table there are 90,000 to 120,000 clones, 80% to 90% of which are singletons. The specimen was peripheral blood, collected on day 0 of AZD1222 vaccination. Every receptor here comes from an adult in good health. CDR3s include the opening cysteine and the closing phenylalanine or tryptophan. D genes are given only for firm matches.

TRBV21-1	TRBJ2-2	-	CASSKGWREGRTGELFF	TGTGCCAGCAGCAAAGGGTGGCGGGAGGGCCGCACCGGGGAGCTGTTTTTT
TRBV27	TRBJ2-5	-	CASSPRRGETQYF	TGTGCCAGCAGCCCCCGTCGTGGGGAGACCCAGTACTTC
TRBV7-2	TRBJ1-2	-	CASSPTGRAYGYTF	TGTGCCAGCAGCCCCACCGGACGGGCGTATGGCTACACCTTC
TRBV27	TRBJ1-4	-	CASAKRTAGVEANEKLFF	TGTGCCAGCGCAAAACGAACGGCAGGGGTAGAGGCTAATGAAAAACTGTTTTTT
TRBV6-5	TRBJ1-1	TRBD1	CASSYGTGLNTEAFF	TGTGCCAGCAGTTACGGGACAGGGCTAAACACTGAAGCTTTCTTT
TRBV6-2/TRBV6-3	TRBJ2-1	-	CASSYHLPYNEQFF	TGTGCCAGCAGTTACCACCTACCCTACAATGAGCAGTTCTTC
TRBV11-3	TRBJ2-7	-	CASSSGTRREQYF	TGTGCCAGCAGCTCAGGGACTCGACGAGAGCAGTACTTC
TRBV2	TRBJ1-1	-	CASSSNLNTEAFF	TGTGCCAGCAGTTCCAACTTGAACACTGAAGCTTTCTTT
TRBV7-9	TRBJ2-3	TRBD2	CASTPGLAVTDTQYF	TGTGCCAGCACCCCGGGACTAGCGGTCACAGATACGCAGTATTTT
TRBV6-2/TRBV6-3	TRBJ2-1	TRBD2	CASSMSGRSYNEQFF	TGTGCCAGCAGTATGAGCGGGAGGTCCTACAATGAGCAGTTCTTC